These T cell receptor beta chains were read from a single sample in a study of T cells in Graves' hyperthyroidism and ophthalmopathy. TCRdb passed the multiplex PCR reads through MiXCR, listing each CDR3 protein once. The data hold some 360,000 distinct CDR3 sequences, with approximately 14% observed a single time. The sequenced material came from blood. The receptors originated from a woman in her fifties or sixties with Graves' hyperthyroidism. CDR3s include the opening cysteine and the closing phenylalanine or tryptophan. A D gene is named only where the DNA matches it firmly. Size is omitted from some rows. Given values are once, few, many or a class for expanded clones.

v_call	d_call	j_call	clone_size	cdr3_aa	cdr3_nt
TRBV7-3	NA	TRBJ2-1	many	CASSMSGGALNEQFF	TGTGCCAGCAGCATGTCAGGGGGGGCACTCAATGAGCAGTTCTTC
TRBV20-1	TRBD2	TRBJ2-2	many	CSAKTSGHPNTGELFF	TGCAGTGCCAAGACTAGCGGCCACCCGAACACCGGGGAGCTGTTTTTT
TRBV9	NA	TRBJ1-6	NA	CASSNRDNYNSPLHF	TGTGCCAGCAGTAACCGGGACAATTATAATTCACCCCTCCACTTT
TRBV6-4	NA	TRBJ2-7	many	CASTRTDYEQYF	TGTGCCAGCACCCGGACGGACTACGAGCAGTACTTC
TRBV9	NA	TRBJ2-6	few	CASSAEGGLSSGANVLTF	TGTGCCAGCAGCGCTGAGGGGGGGTTAAGCTCTGGGGCCAACGTCCTGACTTTC
TRBV5-1	TRBD2	TRBJ2-7	many	CASSLAGSGSYEQYF	TGCGCCAGCAGCTTGGCCGGTAGCGGGAGCTACGAGCAGTACTTC
TRBV10-3	TRBD2	TRBJ2-3	NA	CATTSGRAGDTQYF	TGTGCCACCACTAGCGGGAGGGCGGGAGATACGCAGTATTTT
TRBV2	TRBD1	TRBJ1-1	many	CATKARTGDTEAFF	TGTGCCACCAAAGCCCGGACAGGGGACACTGAAGCTTTCTTT
TRBV6-1	NA	TRBJ2-3	many	CASSLSTGTDTQYF	TGTGCCAGCAGTTTGTCCACGGGCACAGATACGCAGTATTTT
TRBV30	TRBD1	TRBJ2-7	many	CAWRGTGLYEQYF	TGTGCCTGGAGGGGGACAGGGCTCTACGAGCAGTACTTC
TRBV29-1	NA	TRBJ2-5	many	CSVASTPGAVQYF	TGCAGCGTTGCATCTACACCCGGTGCCGTACAGTACTTC
TRBV7-3	NA	TRBJ1-1	NA	CASSLLGVMNTEAFF	TGTGCCAGCAGCCTCTTGGGGGTGATGAACACTGAAGCTTTCTTT
TRBV4-1	TRBD2	TRBJ2-7	many	CASSQDQVAGGWFYEQYF	TGCGCCAGCAGCCAAGATCAAGTAGCGGGAGGGTGGTTCTACGAGCAGTACTTC
TRBV6-5	TRBD1	TRBJ2-5	many	CASSYGQGGETQYF	TGTGCCAGCAGTTACGGACAGGGAGGCGAGACCCAGTACTTC
TRBV18	TRBD1	TRBJ2-1	NA	CASSPAPLIRDSASYNEQFF	TGTGCCAGCTCACCAGCCCCCCTTATTCGGGACAGCGCCTCCTACAATGAGCAGTTCTTC
TRBV12-3/TRBV12-4	NA	TRBJ1-5	many	CASSFTGGSNQPQHF	TGTGCCAGCAGTTTCACAGGAGGTAGCAATCAGCCCCAGCATTTT
TRBV6-1	NA	TRBJ2-7	many	CASSEYNSAYEQYF	TGTGCCAGCAGTGAATACAACAGCGCCTACGAGCAGTACTTC
TRBV10-3	NA	TRBJ1-3	few	CAINEGPGNTIYF	TGTGCCATCAACGAGGGACCCGGAAACACCATATATTTT
TRBV3-1	NA	TRBJ1-5	many	CASSSDTAQPQHF	TGTGCCAGCAGCTCAGACACGGCTCAGCCCCAGCATTTT
TRBV15	TRBD2	TRBJ2-2	NA	CAAGGSWTGELFF	TGTGCCGCTGGCGGGAGTTGGACCGGGGAGCTGTTTTTT
TRBV3-1	NA	TRBJ2-1	many	CASSQQASYNEQFF	TGTGCCAGCAGCCAGCAAGCGTCCTACAATGAGCAGTTCTTC
TRBV24-1	NA	TRBJ2-2	many	CATSDFNGRELFF	TGTGCCACCAGTGATTTTAACGGGAGGGAGCTGTTTTTT
TRBV6-4	TRBD1	TRBJ1-3	NA	CASSESGGGNTIYF	TGTGCCAGCAGTGAATCAGGGGGTGGAAACACCATATATTTT
TRBV6-2/TRBV6-3	NA	TRBJ1-1	many	CASGGLDELNTEAFF	TGTGCCAGCGGGGGACTCGACGAACTGAACACTGAAGCTTTCTTT
TRBV5-1	NA	TRBJ2-2	many	CASSLFGTGELFF	TGCGCCAGCAGCTTGTTTGGCACCGGGGAGCTGTTTTTT
TRBV6-1	NA	TRBJ2-3	many	CASSWGFTSTDTQYF	TGTGCCAGCAGTTGGGGTTTTACTAGCACAGATACGCAGTATTTT
TRBV11-3	TRBD1	TRBJ2-1	few	CASSVRTGGKPLKYNEQFF	TGTGCCAGCAGCGTACGGACAGGGGGGAAACCTTTGAAGTACAATGAGCAGTTCTTC
TRBV6-5	TRBD2	TRBJ2-7	many	CASSSVPGLASYEQYF	TGTGCCAGCAGTTCGGTACCGGGACTAGCGTCCTACGAGCAGTACTTC
TRBV12-3/TRBV12-4	NA	TRBJ1-2	many	CASRQGHGGYTF	TGTGCCAGCAGACAAGGACACGGCGGCTACACCTTC
TRBV15	TRBD1	TRBJ1-5	NA	CATKLQGAASNQPQHF	TGTGCCACCAAGCTACAGGGGGCAGCGAGCAATCAGCCCCAGCATTTT
TRBV25-1	TRBD2	TRBJ2-2	NA	CASSEFSGANTGELFF	TGTGCCAGCAGTGAATTTAGCGGGGCGAACACCGGGGAGCTGTTTTTT
TRBV3-1	NA	TRBJ2-1	many	CASSQRVIDNEQFF	TGTGCCAGCAGCCAACGAGTTATTGACAATGAGCAGTTCTTC
TRBV2	NA	TRBJ1-3	many	CASRVSGNTIYF	TGTGCCAGCAGGGTTTCTGGAAACACCATATATTTT
TRBV25-1	NA	TRBJ2-7	NA	CASSPEGTAEQYF	TGTGCCAGCAGTCCGGAAGGAACAGCCGAGCAGTACTTC
TRBV11-2	TRBD2	TRBJ2-3	many	CASSLTSGTARDTQYF	TGTGCCAGCAGCTTGACTAGCGGGACAGCGAGGGATACGCAGTATTTT
TRBV28	NA	TRBJ1-2	many	CASRSGLTIGYTF	TGTGCCAGCCGATCCGGGCTCACGATCGGCTACACCTTC
TRBV10-3	NA	TRBJ2-1	NA	CAITPREASCNEQFF	TGTGCCATCACACCAAGGGAGGCATCCTGCAATGAGCAGTTCTTC
TRBV12-3/TRBV12-4	TRBD1	TRBJ1-5	many	CASSLGGQVNQPQHF	TGTGCCAGCAGTTTGGGCGGACAGGTCAATCAGCCCCAGCATTTT
TRBV28	NA	TRBJ2-2	many	CASSPILQGVNTGELFF	TGTGCCAGCAGTCCAATCCTTCAGGGAGTTAACACCGGGGAGCTGTTTTTT
TRBV7-2	NA	TRBJ2-2	NA	CASRSGPNTGELFF	TGTGCCAGCAGGAGTGGACCGAACACCGGGGAGCTGTTTTTT
TRBV6-1	TRBD2	TRBJ2-1	few	CASSRPGLAGSDPRNEQFF	TGTGCCAGCAGTCGACCGGGACTAGCGGGATCCGACCCGCGCAATGAGCAGTTCTTC
TRBV27	TRBD1	TRBJ1-4	once	CASSNTGTGLLGEKLFF	TGTGCCAGCAGTAATACCGGGACAGGGCTATTGGGTGAAAAACTGTTTTTT
TRBV29-1	TRBD2	TRBJ2-5	many	CSVEELAGGQETQYF	TGCAGCGTTGAAGAGCTAGCGGGAGGGCAAGAGACCCAGTACTTC
TRBV11-2	NA	TRBJ1-4	few	CASSLLSGGSEKLFF	TGTGCCAGCAGCTTATTATCGGGGGGAAGTGAAAAACTGTTTTTT